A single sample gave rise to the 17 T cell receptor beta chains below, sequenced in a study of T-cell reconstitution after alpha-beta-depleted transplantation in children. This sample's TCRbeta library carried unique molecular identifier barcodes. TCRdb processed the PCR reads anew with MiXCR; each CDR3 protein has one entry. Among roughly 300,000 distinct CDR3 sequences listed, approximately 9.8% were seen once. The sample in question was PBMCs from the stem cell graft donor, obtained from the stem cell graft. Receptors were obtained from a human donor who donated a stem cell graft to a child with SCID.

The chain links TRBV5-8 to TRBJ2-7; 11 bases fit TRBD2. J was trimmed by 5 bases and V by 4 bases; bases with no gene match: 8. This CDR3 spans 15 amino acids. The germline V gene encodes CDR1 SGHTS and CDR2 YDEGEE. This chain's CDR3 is CASSVGLAELHEQYF. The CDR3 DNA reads TGTGCCAGCAGCGTGGGACTAGCGGAACTCCACGAGCAGTACTTC.

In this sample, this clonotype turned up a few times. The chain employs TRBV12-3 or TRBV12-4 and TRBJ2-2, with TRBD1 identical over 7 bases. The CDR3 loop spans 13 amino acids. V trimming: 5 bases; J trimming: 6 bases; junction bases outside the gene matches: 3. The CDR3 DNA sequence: TGTGCCAGCAGTGGTGACAGGGCCGGGGAGCTGTTTTTT. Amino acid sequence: CASSGDRAGELFF.

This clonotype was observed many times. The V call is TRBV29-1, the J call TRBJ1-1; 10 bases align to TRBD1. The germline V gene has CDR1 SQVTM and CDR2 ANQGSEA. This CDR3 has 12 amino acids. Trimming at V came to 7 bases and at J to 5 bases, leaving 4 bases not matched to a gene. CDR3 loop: CSAGTGATEAFF. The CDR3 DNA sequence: TGCAGCGCCGGGACAGGGGCAACTGAAGCTTTCTTT.

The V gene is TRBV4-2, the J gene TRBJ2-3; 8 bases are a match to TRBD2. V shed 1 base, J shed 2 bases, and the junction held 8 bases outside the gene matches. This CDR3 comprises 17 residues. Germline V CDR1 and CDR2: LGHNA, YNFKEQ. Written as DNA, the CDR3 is TGTGCCAGCAGCCAAGTCTCGGGGGGGCGATCCACAGATACGCAGTATTTT. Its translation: CASSQVSGGRSTDTQYF.

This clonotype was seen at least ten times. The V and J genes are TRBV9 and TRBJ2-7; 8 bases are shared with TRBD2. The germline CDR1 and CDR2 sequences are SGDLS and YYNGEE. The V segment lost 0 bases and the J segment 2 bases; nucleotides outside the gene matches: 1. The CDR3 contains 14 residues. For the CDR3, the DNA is TGTGCCAGCAGCGTAGCGGGGGGGACCTACGAGCAGTACTTC. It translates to CASSVAGGTYEQYF.

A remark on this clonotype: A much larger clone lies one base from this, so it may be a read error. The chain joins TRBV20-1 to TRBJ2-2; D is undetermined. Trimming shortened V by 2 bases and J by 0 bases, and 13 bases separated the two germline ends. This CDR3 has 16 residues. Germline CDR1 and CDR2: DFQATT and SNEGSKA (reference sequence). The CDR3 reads CSARTHENTNTGELFF. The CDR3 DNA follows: TGCAGTGCTAGAACCCATGAGAATACGAACACCGGGGAGCTGTTTTTT.

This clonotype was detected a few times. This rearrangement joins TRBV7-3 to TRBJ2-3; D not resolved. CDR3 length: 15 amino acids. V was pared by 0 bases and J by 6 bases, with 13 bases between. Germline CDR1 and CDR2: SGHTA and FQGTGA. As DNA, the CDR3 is TGTGCCAGCAGCTTAACCCCCCTCCCCGGGGATACGCAGTATTTT. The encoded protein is CASSLTPLPGDTQYF.

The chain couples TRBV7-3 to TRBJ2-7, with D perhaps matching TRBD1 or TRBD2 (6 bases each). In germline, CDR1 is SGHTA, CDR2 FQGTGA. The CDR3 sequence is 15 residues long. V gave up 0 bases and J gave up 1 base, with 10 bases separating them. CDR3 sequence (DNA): TGTGCCAGCAGCTTAACGCGGGACAAGTCCTACGAGCAGTACTTC. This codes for CASSLTRDKSYEQYF.

The CDR3 loop is CASSYGTAWEEQYF. The CDR3 DNA follows: TGTGCCAGCAGTTACGGGACAGCCTGGGAGGAGCAGTACTTC. V usage is TRBV27 and J usage is TRBJ2-7; 7 bases line up with TRBD1. This CDR3 is built from 14 residues. CDR1 is MNHEY and CDR2 is SMNVEV in the germline V gene (reference sequence). The V and J ends lost 4 bases and 7 bases, in that order; junction bases with no gene match: 10.

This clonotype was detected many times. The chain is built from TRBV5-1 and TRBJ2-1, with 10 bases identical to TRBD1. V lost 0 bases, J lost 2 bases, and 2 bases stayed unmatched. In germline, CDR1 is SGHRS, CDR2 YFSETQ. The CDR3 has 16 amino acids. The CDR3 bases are TGCGCCAGCAGCTTGGGGGACAGGGGTGCCTACAATGAGCAGTTCTTC. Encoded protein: CASSLGDRGAYNEQFF.

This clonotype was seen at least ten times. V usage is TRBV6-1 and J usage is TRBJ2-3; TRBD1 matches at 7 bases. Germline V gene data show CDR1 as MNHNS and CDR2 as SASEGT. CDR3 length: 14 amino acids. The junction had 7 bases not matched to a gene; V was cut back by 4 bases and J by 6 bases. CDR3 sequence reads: CASSAPGQRDTQYF. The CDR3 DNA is TGTGCCAGCAGTGCGCCGGGACAGAGGGATACGCAGTATTTT.

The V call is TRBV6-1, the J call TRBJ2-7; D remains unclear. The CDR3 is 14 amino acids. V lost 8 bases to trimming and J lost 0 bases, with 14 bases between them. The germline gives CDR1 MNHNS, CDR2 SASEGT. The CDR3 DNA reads TGTGCCAGCCGCCGTGTAGGCGTCTCCTACGAGCAGTACTTC. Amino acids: CASRRVGVSYEQYF.

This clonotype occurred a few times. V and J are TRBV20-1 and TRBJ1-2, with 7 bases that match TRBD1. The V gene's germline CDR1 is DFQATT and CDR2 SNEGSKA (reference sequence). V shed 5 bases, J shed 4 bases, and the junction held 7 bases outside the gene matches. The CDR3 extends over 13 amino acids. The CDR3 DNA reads TGCAGTGCTGGCGGACAGGCAATCTATGGCTACACCTTC. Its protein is CSAGGQAIYGYTF.

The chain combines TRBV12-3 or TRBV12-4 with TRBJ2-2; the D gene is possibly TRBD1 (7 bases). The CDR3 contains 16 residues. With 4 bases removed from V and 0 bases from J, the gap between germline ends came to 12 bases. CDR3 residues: CASSSRGTANTGELFF. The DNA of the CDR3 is TGTGCCAGCAGTTCTCGCGGGACAGCGAACACCGGGGAGCTGTTTTTT.

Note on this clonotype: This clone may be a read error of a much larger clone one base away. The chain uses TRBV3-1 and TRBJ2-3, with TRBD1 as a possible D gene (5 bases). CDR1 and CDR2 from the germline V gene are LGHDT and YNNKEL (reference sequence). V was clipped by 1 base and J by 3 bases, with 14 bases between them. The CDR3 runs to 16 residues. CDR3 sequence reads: CASSQGGHGLTDTQYF. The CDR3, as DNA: TGTGCCAGCAGCCAAGGTGGACATGGTTTGACAGATACGCAGTATTTT.

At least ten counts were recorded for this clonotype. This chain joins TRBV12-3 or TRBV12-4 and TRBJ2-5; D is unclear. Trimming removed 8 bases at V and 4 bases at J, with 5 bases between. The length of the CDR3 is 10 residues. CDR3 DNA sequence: TGTGCCAGCGGACGAGAGACCCAGTACTTC. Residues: CASGRETQYF.

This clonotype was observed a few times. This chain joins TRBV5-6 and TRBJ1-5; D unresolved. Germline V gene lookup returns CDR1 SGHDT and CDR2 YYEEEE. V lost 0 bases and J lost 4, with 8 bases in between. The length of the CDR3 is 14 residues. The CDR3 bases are TGTGCCAGCAGCTTGGTTGCCCAAAATCAGCCCCAGCATTTT. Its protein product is CASSLVAQNQPQHF.